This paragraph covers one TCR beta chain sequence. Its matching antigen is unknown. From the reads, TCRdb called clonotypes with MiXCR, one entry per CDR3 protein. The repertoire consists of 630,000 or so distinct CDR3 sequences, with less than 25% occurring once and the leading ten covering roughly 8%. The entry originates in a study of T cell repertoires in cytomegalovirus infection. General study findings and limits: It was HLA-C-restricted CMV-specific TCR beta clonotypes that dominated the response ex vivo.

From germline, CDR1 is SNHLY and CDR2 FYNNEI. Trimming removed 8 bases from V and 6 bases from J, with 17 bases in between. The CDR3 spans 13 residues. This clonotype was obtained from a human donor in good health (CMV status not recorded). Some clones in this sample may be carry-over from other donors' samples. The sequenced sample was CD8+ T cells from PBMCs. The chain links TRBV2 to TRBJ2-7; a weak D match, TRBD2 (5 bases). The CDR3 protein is CASVPFKGVEQYF. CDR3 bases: TGTGCCAGCGTCCCCTTCAAGGGAGTCGAGCAGTACTTC.